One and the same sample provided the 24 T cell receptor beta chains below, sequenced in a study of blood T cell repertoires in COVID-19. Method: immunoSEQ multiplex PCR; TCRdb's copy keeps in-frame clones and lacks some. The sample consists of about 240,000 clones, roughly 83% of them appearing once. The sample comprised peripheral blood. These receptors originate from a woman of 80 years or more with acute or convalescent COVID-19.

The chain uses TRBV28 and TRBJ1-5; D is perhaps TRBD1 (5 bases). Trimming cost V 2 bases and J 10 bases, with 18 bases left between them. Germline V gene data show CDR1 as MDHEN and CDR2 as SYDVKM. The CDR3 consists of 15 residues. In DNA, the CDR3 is TGTGCCAGCAGTTTAGCGAGTGGGATGGGGCGTCCCCAGCATTTT. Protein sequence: CASSLASGMGRPQHF.

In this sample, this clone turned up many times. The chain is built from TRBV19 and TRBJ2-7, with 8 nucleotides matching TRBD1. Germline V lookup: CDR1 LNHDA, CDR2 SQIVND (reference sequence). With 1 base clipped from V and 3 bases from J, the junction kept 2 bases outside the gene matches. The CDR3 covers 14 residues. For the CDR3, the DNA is TGTGCCAGTAGTATAGGGACAGGGAACTACGAGCAGTACTTC. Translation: CASSIGTGNYEQYF.

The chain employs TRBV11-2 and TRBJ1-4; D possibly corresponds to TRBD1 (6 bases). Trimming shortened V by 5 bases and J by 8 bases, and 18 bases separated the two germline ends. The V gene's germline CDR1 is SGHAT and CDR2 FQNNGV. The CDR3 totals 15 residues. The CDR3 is CASSLSGHPREKLFF. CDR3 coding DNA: TGTGCCAGCAGCCTTTCGGGACACCCAAGGGAAAAACTGTTTTTT. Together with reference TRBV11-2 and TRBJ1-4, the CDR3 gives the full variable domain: EAGVAQSPRYKIIEKRQSVAFWCNPISGHATLYWYQQILGQGPKLLIQFQNNGVVDDSQLPKDRFSAERLKGVDSTLKIQPAKLEDSAVYLCASSLSGHPREKLFFGSGTQLSVL.

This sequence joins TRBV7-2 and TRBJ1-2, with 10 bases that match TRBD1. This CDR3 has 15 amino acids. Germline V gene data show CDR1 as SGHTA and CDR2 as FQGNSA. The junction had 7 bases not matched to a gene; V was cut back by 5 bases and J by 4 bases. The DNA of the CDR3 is TGTGCCAGCAGCACCCGACAGGGGGCGCCCTATGGCTACACCTTC. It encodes CASSTRQGAPYGYTF.

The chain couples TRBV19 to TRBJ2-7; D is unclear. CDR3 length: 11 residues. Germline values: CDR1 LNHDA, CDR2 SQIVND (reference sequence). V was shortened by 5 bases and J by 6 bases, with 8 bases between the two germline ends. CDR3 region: CASSSSAEQYF. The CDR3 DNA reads TGTGCCAGTAGTTCCAGCGCCGAGCAGTACTTC.

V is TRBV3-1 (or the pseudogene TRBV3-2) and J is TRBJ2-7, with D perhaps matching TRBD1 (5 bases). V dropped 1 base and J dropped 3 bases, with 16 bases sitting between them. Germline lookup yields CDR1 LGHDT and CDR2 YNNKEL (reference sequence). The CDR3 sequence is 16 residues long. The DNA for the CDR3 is TGTGCCAGCAGCCAAGGCGGTCAAGGGGCCCACTACGAGCAGTACTTC. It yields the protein CASSQGGQGAHYEQYF.

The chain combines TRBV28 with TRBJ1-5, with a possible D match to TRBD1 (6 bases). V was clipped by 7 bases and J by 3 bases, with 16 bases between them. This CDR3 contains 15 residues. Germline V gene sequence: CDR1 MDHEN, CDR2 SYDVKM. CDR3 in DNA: TGTGCCAGCATTAGGACAGATCACCCCAATCAGCCCCAGCATTTT. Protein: CASIRTDHPNQPQHF.

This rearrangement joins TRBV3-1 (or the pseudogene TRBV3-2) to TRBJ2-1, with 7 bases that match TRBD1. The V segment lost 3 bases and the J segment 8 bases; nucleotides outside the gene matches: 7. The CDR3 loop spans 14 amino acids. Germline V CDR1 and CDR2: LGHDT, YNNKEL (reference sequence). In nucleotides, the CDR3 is TGTGCCAGCAGCCAGACAGGGCGGAATGATGAGCAGTTCTTC. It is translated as CASSQTGRNDEQFF.

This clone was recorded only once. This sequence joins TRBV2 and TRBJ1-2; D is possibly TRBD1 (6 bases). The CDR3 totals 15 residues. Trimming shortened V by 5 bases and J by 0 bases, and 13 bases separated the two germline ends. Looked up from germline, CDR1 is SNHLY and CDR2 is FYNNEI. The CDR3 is CASSKQGSSNYGYTF. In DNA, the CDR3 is TGTGCCAGCAGTAAACAGGGTTCGTCTAACTATGGCTACACCTTC.

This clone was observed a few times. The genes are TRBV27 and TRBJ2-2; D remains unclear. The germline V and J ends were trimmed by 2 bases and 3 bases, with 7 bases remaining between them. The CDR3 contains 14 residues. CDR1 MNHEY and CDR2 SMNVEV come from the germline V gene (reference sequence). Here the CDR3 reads CASSLRSHTGELFF. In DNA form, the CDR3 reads TGTGCCAGCAGTTTAAGAAGCCACACCGGGGAGCTGTTTTTT.

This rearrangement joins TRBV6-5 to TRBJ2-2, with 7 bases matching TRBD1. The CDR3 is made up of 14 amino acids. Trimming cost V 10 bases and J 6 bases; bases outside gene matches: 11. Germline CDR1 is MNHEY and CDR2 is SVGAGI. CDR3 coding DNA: TGTGCCACCCGCCCCCAGGGGGTTCCCGGGGAGCTGTTTTTT. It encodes CATRPQGVPGELFF.

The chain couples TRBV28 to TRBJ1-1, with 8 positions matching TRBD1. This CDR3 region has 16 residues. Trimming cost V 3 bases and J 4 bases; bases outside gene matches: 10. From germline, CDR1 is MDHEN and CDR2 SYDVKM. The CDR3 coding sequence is TGTGCCAGCAGTTTTGGTTGGGGACAGGTGGGCACTGAAGCTTTCTTT. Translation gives CASSFGWGQVGTEAFF.

This CDR3 reads CASRARRTGENQPQHF. For the CDR3, the DNA is TGTGCCAGCAGGGCTAGGAGGACAGGGGAGAATCAGCCCCAGCATTTT. The chain combines TRBV28 with TRBJ1-5, with 9 bases aligning to TRBD1. The ends lost 6 bases at V and 4 bases at J; junction bases unmatched: 10. Germline V gene data show CDR1 as MDHEN and CDR2 as SYDVKM. The CDR3 is 16 amino acids.

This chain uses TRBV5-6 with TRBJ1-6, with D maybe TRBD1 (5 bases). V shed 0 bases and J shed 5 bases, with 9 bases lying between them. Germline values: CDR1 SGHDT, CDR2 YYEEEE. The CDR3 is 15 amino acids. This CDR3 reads CASSLDGGNNSPLHF. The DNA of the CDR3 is TGTGCCAGCAGCTTGGACGGGGGAAATAATTCACCCCTCCACTTT.

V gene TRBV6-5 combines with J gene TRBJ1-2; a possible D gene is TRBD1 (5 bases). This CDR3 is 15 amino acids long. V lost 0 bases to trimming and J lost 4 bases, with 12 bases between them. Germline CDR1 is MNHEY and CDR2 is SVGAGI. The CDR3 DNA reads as TGTGCCAGCAGTTACTCGCGGCAGGGAGGCTATGGCTACACCTTC. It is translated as CASSYSRQGGYGYTF.

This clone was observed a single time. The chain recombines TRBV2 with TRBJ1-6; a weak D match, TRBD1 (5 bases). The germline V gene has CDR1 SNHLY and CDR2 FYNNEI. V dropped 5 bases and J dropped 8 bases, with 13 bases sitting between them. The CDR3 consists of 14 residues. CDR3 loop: CASSLNWGDSPLHF. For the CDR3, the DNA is TGTGCCAGCAGTTTAAATTGGGGGGATTCACCCCTCCACTTT.

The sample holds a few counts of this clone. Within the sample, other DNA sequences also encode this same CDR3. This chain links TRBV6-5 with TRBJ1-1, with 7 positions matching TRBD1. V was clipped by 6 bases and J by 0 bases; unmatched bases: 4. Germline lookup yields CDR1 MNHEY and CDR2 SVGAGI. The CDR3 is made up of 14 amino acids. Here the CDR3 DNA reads TGTGCCAGCAGAGGGGGCCAGGTGAACACTGAAGCTTTCTTT. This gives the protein CASRGGQVNTEAFF.

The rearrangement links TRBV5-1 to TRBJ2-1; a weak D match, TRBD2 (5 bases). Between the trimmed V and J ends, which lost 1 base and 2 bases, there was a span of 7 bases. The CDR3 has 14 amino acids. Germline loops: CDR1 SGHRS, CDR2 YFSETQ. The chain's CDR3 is CASSLYGAYNEQFF. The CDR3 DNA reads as TGCGCCAGCAGCTTGTACGGGGCCTACAATGAGCAGTTCTTC.

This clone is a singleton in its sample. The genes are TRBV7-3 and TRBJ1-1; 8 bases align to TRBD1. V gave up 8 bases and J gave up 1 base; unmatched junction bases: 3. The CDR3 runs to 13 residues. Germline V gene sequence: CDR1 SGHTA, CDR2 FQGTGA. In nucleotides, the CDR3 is TGTGCCAGCTCTCAGGGGGCGAACACTGAAGCTTTCTTT. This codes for CASSQGANTEAFF.

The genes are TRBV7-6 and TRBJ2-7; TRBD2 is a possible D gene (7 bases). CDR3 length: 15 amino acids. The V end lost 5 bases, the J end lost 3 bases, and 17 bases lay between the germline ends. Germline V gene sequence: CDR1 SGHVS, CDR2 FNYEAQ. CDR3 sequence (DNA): TGTGCCAGCAGCGTCGGGGGGCAGGGTATCTACGAGCAGTACTTC. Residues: CASSVGGQGIYEQYF.

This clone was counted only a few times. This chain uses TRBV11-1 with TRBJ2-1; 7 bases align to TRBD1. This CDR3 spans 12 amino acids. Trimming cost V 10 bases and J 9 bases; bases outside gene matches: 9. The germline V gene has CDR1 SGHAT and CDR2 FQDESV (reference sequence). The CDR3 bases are TGTGCCACGGGACAGTCCAGTCTTGAGCAGTTCTTC. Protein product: CATGQSSLEQFF.

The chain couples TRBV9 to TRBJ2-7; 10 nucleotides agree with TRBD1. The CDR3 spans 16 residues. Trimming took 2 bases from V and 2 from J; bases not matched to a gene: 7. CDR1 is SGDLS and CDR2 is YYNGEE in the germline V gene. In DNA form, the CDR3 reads TGTGCCAGCAGCGTTTCACCCGGGACAGGGGCCTACGAGCAGTACTTC. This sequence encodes CASSVSPGTGAYEQYF. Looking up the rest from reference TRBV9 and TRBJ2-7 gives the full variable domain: DSGVTQTPKHLITATGQRVTLRCSPRSGDLSVYWYQQSLDQGLQFLIQYYNGEERAKGNILERFSAQQFPDLHSELNLSSLELGDSALYFCASSVSPGTGAYEQYFGPGTRLTVT.

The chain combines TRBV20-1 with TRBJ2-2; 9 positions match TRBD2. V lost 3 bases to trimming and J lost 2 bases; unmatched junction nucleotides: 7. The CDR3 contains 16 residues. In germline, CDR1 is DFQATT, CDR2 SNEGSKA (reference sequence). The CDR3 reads CSASPSGAINTGELFF. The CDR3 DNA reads TGCAGTGCTAGTCCTAGCGGGGCAATCAACACCGGGGAGCTGTTTTTT.

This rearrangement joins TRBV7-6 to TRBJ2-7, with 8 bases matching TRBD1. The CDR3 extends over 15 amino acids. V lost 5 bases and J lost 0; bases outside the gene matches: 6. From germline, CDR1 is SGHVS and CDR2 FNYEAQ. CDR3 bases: TGTGCCAGCAGCCCAGGACAGGGATACTCCTACGAGCAGTACTTC. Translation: CASSPGQGYSYEQYF.